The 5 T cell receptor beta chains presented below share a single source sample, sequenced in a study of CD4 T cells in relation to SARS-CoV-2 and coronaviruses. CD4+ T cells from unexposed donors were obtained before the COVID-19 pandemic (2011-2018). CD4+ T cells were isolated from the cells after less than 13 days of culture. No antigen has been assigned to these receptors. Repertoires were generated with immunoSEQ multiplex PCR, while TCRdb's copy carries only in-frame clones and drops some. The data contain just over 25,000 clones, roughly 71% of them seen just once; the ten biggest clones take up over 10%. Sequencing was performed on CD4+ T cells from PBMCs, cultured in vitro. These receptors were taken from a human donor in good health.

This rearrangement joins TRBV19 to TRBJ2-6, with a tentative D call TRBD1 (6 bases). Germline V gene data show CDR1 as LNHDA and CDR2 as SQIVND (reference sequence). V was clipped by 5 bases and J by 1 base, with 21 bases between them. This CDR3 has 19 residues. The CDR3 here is CASSSGHRALVSGANVLTF. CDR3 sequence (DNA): TGTGCCAGTAGTTCAGGGCACAGGGCCCTTGTTTCTGGGGCCAACGTCCTGACTTTC.

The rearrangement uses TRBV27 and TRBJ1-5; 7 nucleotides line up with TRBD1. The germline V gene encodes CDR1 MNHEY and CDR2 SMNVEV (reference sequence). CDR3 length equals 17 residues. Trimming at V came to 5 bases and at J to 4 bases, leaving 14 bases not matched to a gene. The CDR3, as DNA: TGTGCCAGCAGTAGTACAGGGGAGGGACTTCTAAATCAGCCCCAGCATTTT. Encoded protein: CASSSTGEGLLNQPQHF.

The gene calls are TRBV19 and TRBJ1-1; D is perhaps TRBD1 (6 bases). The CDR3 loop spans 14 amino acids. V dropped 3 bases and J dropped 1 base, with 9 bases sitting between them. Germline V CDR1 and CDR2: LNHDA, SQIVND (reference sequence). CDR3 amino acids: CASSMGHRNTEAFF. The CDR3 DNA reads TGTGCCAGTAGTATGGGACACAGGAACACTGAAGCTTTCTTT.

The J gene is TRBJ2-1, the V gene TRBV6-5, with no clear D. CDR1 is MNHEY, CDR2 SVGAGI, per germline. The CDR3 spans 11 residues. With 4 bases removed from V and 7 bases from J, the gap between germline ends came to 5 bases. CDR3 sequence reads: CASSFRNEQFF. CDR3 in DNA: TGTGCCAGCAGTTTCAGGAATGAGCAGTTCTTC.

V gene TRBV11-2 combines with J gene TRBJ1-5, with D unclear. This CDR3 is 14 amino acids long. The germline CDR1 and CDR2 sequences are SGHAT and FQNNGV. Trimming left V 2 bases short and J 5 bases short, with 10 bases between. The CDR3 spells CASSLSPRDQPQHF. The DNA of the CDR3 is TGTGCCAGCAGCTTATCCCCGAGGGATCAGCCCCAGCATTTT.